The rows below give T cell receptor beta chains drawn from one sample of a study of blood T cell repertoires in COVID-19. Here immunoSEQ multiplex PCR was the method, and the copy in TCRdb shows in-frame clones only, minus some. The sample has about 230,000 clones, more than 70% seen once; the top ten hold about 5.7%. Sequencing was carried out using peripheral blood. The source of these receptors is a man older than 75 with acute or convalescent COVID-19. CDR3s include the opening cysteine and the closing phenylalanine or tryptophan. The D gene is left open where the match is weak. Size is omitted from some rows. Given values are once, few, many or a class for expanded clones.

d_call	cdr3_length	v_call	j_call	clone_size	cdr3_aa	cdr3_nt
TRBD1	14	TRBV7-2	TRBJ2-5	.	CASSFNRGGETQYF	TGTGCCAGCAGCTTCAACAGGGGCGGAGAGACCCAGTACTTC
.	13	TRBV18	TRBJ2-5	.	CASSPPVVKTQYF	TGTGCCAGCTCACCCCCGGTAGTAAAAACCCAGTACTTC
.	14	TRBV6-1	TRBJ1-1	few	CASSELVRNTEAFF	TGTGCCAGCAGTGAACTGGTCAGAAACACTGAAGCTTTCTTT
TRBD2	18	TRBV7-8	TRBJ2-1	.	CASSLAYSGKGSYNEQFF	TGTGCCAGCAGCTTAGCGTACAGCGGGAAAGGGTCCTACAATGAGCAGTTCTTC
.	12	TRBV19	TRBJ2-1	.	CASSQQYNEQFF	TGTGCCAGTAGTCAACAATACAATGAGCAGTTCTTC
TRBD1	15	TRBV11-3	TRBJ2-6	.	CASSRTGAGANVLTF	TGTGCCAGCAGCCGAACAGGGGCTGGGGCCAACGTCCTGACTTTC
.	11	TRBV2	TRBJ2-5	.	CASSSRETQYF	TGTGCCAGCTCGTCCCGGGAGACCCAGTACTTC
.	15	TRBV5-5	TRBJ1-1	.	CASSSTGTENTEAFF	TGTGCCAGCAGCAGCACAGGGACGGAGAACACTGAAGCTTTCTTT
.	12	TRBV28	TRBJ2-7	once	CASSLTPRLLYF	TGTGCCAGCAGTTTAACCCCGCGGTTATTGTACTTC
.	16	TRBV29-1	TRBJ1-1	.	CSVDFLSGTANTEAFF	TGCAGCGTTGACTTCCTGAGCGGGACGGCGAACACTGAAGCTTTCTTT
TRBD1	14	TRBV11-2	TRBJ2-7	.	CASSRGQGTYEQYF	TGTGCCAGCAGCAGGGGACAGGGGACCTACGAGCAGTACTTC
TRBD2	16	TRBV5-1	TRBJ2-7	.	CASSSTLLAGVDEQYF	TGCGCCAGCAGCTCGACCCTACTAGCGGGCGTCGACGAGCAGTACTTC
.	11	TRBV28	TRBJ1-1	.	CASTANTEAFF	TGTGCCAGTACAGCGAACACTGAAGCTTTCTTT
TRBD2	16	TRBV27	TRBJ2-7	.	CASSLRLAQAFYEQYF	TGTGCCAGCAGTCTCCGACTAGCTCAAGCTTTCTACGAGCAGTACTTC
.	15	TRBV10-1	TRBJ2-4	.	CASRSGRLAKNIQYF	TGCGCCAGCAGGTCCGGGAGACTGGCCAAAAACATTCAGTACTTC
.	15	TRBV18	TRBJ2-2	.	CASSPPRANTGELFF	TGTGCCAGCTCACCACCCAGGGCGAACACCGGGGAGCTGTTTTTT
.	13	TRBV6-4	TRBJ2-1	.	CASSDGQYNEQFF	TGTGCCAGCAGTGACGGACAATACAATGAGCAGTTCTTC
TRBD1	15	TRBV6-1	TRBJ2-7	.	CASSESSTGSYEQYF	TGTGCCAGCAGTGAAAGCTCGACAGGGTCCTACGAGCAGTACTTC
TRBD2	15	TRBV10-1	TRBJ2-3	.	CASSENGAGDDTQYF	TGCGCCAGCAGTGAGAATGGGGCGGGAGACGATACGCAGTATTTT
TRBD1	14	TRBV5-1	TRBJ1-1	.	CASSLKAGGTEAFF	TGCGCCAGCAGCCTTAAGGCAGGGGGCACTGAAGCTTTCTTT
.	14	TRBV27	TRBJ2-3	.	CASRARGAPDTQYF	TGTGCCAGCAGAGCCAGGGGGGCACCAGATACGCAGTATTTT
.	17	TRBV19	TRBJ2-6	.	CASSTGARYSGANVLTF	TGTGCCAGTAGTACAGGGGCTAGATACTCTGGGGCCAACGTCCTGACTTTC
.	12	TRBV21-1	TRBJ1-4	.	CASTYRNEKLFF	TGTGCCAGCACCTACAGGAATGAAAAACTGTTTTTT
TRBD2	13	TRBV5-1	TRBJ2-3	.	CASRGTTTDTQYF	TGCGCCAGCAGAGGGACTACTACAGATACGCAGTATTTT
TRBD2	14	TRBV5-4	TRBJ2-3	.	CASSLAGSTDTQYF	TGTGCCAGCAGCTTAGCGGGGAGCACAGATACGCAGTATTTT
.	13	TRBV3-1/TRBV3-2	TRBJ2-7	.	CASSQAGREEQYF	TGTGCCAGCAGCCAAGCTGGGAGAGAGGAGCAGTACTTC
.	14	TRBV14	TRBJ2-2	.	CASSRVAATGELFF	TGTGCCAGCAGCCGGGTAGCGGCCACCGGGGAGCTGTTTTTT
TRBD1	15	TRBV28	TRBJ2-7	.	CASILPPGQVWEQYF	TGTGCCAGCATCCTTCCTCCAGGACAGGTGTGGGAGCAGTACTTC
.	15	TRBV19	TRBJ2-5	.	CASSIAGKYPETQYF	TGTGCCAGTAGTATAGCGGGAAAATATCCGGAGACCCAGTACTTC
TRBD2	18	TRBV11-2	TRBJ2-2	.	CASSGLAGGHLNTGELFF	TGTGCCAGCAGTGGACTAGCGGGAGGGCACCTTAACACCGGGGAGCTGTTTTTT